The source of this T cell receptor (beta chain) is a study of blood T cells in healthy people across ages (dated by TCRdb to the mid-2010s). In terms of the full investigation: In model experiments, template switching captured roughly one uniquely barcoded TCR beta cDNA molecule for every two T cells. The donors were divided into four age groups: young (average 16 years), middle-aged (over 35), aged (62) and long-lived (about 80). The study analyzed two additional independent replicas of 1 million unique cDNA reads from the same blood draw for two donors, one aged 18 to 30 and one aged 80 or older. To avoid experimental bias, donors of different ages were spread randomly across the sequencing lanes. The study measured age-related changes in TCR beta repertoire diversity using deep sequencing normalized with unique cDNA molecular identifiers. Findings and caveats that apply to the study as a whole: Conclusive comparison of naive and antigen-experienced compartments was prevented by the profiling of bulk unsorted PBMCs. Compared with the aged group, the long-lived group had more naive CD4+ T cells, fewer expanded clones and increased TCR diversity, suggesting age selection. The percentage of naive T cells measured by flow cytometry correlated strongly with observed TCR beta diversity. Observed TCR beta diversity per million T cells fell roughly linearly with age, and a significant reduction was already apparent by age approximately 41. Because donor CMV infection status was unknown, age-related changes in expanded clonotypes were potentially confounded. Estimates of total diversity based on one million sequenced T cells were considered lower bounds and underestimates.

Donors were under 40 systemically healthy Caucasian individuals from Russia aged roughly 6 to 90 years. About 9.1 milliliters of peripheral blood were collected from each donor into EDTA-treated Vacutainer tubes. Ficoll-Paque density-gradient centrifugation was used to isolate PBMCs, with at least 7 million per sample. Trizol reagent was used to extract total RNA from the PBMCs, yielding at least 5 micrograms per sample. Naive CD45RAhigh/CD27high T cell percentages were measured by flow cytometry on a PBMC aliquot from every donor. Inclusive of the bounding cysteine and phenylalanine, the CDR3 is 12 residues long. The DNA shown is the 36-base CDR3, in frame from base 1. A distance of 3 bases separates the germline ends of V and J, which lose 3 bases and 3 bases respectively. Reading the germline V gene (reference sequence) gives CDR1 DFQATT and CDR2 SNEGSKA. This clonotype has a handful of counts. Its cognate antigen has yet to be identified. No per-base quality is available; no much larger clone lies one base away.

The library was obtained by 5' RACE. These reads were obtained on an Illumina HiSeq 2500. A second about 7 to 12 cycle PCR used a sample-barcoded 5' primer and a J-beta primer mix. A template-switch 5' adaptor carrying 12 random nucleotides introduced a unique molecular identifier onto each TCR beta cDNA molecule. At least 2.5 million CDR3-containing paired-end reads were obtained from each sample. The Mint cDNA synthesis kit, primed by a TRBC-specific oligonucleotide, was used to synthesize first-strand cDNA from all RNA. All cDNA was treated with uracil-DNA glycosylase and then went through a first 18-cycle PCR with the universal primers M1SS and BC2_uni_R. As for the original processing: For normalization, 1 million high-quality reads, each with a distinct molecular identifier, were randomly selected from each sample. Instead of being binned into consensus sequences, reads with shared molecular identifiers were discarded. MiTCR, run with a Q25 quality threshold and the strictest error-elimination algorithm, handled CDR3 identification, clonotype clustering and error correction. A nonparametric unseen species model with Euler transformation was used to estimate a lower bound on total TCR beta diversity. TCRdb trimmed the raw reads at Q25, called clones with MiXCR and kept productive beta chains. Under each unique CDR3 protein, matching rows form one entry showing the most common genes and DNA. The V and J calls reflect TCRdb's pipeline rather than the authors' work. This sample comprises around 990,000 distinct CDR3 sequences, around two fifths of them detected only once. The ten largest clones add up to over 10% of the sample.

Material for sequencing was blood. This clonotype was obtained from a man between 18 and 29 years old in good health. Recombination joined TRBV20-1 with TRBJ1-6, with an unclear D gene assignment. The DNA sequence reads TGCAGTGCTAGGATCTATAATTCACCCCTCCACTTT. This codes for CSARIYNSPLHF.